This TCR beta chain emerged from a study of blood T cell repertoires in COVID-19. Method: immunoSEQ multiplex PCR; TCRdb's copy keeps in-frame clones and lacks some. The data show about 290,000 clones, around 85% seen once. The sequencing input was peripheral blood. This TCR was sampled from a woman between 45 and 60 years old with active or convalescent COVID-19.

CDR3 in DNA: TGCGCCAGCAGCTTGGAACAGGGGGCCGGGGAGCTGTTTTTT. Amino acids: CASSLEQGAGELFF. The rearrangement joins TRBV5-1 to TRBJ2-2, with 8 bases fitting TRBD1. V lost 0 bases and J lost 6; bases outside the gene matches: 1. This CDR3 spans 14 amino acids. From germline, CDR1 is SGHRS and CDR2 YFSETQ.